These T cell receptor beta chains were read from a single sample in a study of molecular identifiers for immune sequencing clone quantification. TCRdb redid the calling of the PCR reads with MiXCR, one entry per CDR3 protein. The sample carries approximately 630,000 distinct CDR3 sequences, roughly 25% recorded once. The sample consisted of naive CD8+ T cells from blood, with Jurkat cell RNA spiked in. The origin of the receptors is a human donor in good health. Some libraries in this study had Jurkat cell RNA spiked in. CDR3s include the opening cysteine and the closing phenylalanine or tryptophan. Fields, in order: J gene, clone size, D gene, V gene, CDR3 protein, CDR3 DNA. The D gene is left open where the match is weak. Rows give clone size only sometimes, using once, few, many, or a class for an expanded clone.

TRBJ2-5 | - | - | TRBV15 | CATSREPGLGETQYF | TGTGCCACCAGCAGGGAACCCGGACTGGGTGAGACCCAGTACTTC
TRBJ2-3 | many | - | TRBV5-6 | CASSLGLSGSGAEDTQYF | TGTGCCAGCAGCTTAGGTTTATCAGGTTCGGGGGCCGAAGATACGCAGTATTTT
TRBJ2-7 | many | - | TRBV6-6 | CASSTHRQNDYEQYF | TGTGCCAGCAGTACTCACCGACAGAACGACTACGAGCAGTACTTC
TRBJ2-1 | - | - | TRBV7-9 | CASTAGLYNEQFF | TGTGCCAGCACCGCGGGACTCTACAATGAGCAGTTCTTC
TRBJ1-1 | - | - | TRBV5-4 | CASSALNAEAFF | TGTGCCAGCAGTGCGTTGAACGCTGAAGCTTTCTTT
TRBJ2-1 | - | TRBD2 | TRBV11-2 | CASSLGASGGANEQFF | TGTGCCAGCAGCTTAGGGGCTAGCGGGGGGGCGAATGAGCAGTTCTTC
TRBJ1-2 | - | - | TRBV4-1 | CASSPAHTGANYGYTF | TGCGCCAGCAGCCCAGCACATACAGGAGCTAACTATGGCTACACCTTC
TRBJ2-7 | - | - | TRBV19 | CASSFGGKTYEQYF | TGTGCCAGTAGTTTTGGGGGGAAGACCTACGAGCAGTACTTC
TRBJ2-3 | many | - | TRBV6-5 | CASRVGGTSTDTQYF | TGTGCCAGCAGGGTAGGGGGGACCAGCACAGATACGCAGTATTTT
TRBJ2-3 | - | - | TRBV13 | CASSLPFGGTDTQYF | TGTGCCAGCAGCTTACCTTTCGGAGGCACAGATACGCAGTATTTT
TRBJ2-7 | few | - | TRBV4-1 | CASSLIETPSSYEQYF | TGCGCCAGCAGCCTAATCGAGACACCGAGCTCCTACGAGCAGTACTTC
TRBJ2-5 | few | - | TRBV7-6 | CASSYAVRGRETQYF | TGTGCCAGCAGCTATGCGGTCAGGGGAAGAGAGACCCAGTACTTC
TRBJ2-7 | - | - | TRBV9 | CASNTGTASYEQYF | TGTGCCAGCAACACAGGGACGGCCTCCTACGAGCAGTACTTC
TRBJ1-1 | many | TRBD1 | TRBV5-5 | CASSKGQHTEAFF | TGTGCCAGCAGCAAGGGACAGCACACTGAAGCTTTCTTT
TRBJ2-7 | few | - | TRBV28 | CASSLSWTLYEQYF | TGTGCCAGCAGTTTATCGTGGACACTATACGAGCAGTACTTC
TRBJ2-7 | few | TRBD1 | TRBV7-9 | CASSQDSTGRFSYEQYF | TGTGCCAGCAGCCAGGACTCGACAGGGCGGTTCTCCTACGAGCAGTACTTC